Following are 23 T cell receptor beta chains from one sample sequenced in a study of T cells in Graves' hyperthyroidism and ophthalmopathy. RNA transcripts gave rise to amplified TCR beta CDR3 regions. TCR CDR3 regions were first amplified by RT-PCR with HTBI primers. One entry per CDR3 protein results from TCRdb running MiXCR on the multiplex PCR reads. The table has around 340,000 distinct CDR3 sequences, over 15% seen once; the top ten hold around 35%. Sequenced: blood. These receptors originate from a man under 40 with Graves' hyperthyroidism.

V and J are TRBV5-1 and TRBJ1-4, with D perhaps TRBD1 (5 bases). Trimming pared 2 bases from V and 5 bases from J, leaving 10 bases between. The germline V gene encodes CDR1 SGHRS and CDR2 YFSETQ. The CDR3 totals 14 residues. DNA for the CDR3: TGCGCCAGCAGCTTCCGAGGGGAGAATGAAAAACTGTTTTTT. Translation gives CASSFRGENEKLFF.

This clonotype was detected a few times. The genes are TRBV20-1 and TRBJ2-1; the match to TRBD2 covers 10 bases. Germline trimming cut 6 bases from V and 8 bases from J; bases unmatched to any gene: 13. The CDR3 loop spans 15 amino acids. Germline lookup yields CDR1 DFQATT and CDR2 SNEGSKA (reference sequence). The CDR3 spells CSASETSGLTYEQFF. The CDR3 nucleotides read TGCAGTGCCTCGGAGACTAGCGGGCTGACGTATGAGCAGTTCTTC.

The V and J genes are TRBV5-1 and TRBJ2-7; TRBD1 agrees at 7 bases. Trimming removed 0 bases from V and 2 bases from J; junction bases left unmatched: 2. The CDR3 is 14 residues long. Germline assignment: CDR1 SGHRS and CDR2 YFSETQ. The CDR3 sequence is CASSLATGTYEQYF. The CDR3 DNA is TGCGCCAGCAGCTTGGCGACAGGGACCTACGAGCAGTACTTC.

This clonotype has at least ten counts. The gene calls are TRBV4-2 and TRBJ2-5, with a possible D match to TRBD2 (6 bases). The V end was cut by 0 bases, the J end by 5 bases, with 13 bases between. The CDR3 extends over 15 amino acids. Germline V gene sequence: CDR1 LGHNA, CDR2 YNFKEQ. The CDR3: CASSQDGGAGETQYF. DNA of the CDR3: TGTGCCAGCAGCCAAGATGGAGGGGCCGGTGAGACCCAGTACTTC.

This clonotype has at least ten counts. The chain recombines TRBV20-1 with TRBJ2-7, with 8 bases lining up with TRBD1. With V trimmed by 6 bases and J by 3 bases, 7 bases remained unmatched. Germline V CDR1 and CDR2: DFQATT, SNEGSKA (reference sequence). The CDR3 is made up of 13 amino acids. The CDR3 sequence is CSARSDRGYEQYF. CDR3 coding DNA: TGCAGTGCCAGAAGCGACAGGGGCTACGAGCAGTACTTC.

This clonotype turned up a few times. CDR3 region: CASSARFGELFF. The CDR3 DNA is TGCGCCAGCAGCGCAAGATTCGGGGAGCTGTTTTTT. The rearrangement links TRBV4-1 to TRBJ2-2; D remains ambiguous. The CDR3 has 12 residues. CDR1 and CDR2 (germline): MGHRA, YSYEKL. Trimming removed 5 bases from V and 7 bases from J, with 8 bases in between.

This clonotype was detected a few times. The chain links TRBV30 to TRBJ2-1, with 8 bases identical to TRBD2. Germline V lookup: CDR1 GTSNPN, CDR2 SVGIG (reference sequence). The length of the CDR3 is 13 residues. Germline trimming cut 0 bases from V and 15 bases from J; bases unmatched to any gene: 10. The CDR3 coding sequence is TGTGCCTGGAGTGTCTGGACTAGCCCGAGGCTGTTCTTC. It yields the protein CAWSVWTSPRLFF.

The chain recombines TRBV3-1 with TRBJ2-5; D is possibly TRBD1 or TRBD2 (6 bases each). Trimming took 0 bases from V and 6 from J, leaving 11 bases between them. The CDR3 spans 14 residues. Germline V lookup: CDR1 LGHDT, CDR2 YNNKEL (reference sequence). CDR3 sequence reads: CASSQDGGWKTQYF. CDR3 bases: TGTGCCAGCAGCCAAGACGGGGGCTGGAAGACCCAGTACTTC.

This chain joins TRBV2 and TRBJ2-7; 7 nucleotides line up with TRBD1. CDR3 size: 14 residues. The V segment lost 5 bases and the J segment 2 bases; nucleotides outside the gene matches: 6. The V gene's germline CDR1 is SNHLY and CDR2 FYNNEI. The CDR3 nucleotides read TGTGCCAGCAGTTGGACAGGAACCGCCTACGAGCAGTACTTC. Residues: CASSWTGTAYEQYF.

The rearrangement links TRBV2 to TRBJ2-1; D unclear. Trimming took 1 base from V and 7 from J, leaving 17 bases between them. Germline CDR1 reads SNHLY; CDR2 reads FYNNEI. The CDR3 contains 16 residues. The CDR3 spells CASSEGMRETSNEQFF. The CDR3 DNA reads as TGTGCCAGCAGTGAAGGGATGAGAGAGACGAGTAATGAGCAGTTCTTC.

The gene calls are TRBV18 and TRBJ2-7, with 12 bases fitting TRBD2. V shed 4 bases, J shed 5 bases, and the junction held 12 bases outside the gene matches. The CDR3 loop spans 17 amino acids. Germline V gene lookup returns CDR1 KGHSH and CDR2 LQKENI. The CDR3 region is CASSRLTLAGGANEQYF. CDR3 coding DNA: TGTGCCAGCTCACGTTTAACACTAGCGGGAGGCGCGAACGAGCAGTACTTC.

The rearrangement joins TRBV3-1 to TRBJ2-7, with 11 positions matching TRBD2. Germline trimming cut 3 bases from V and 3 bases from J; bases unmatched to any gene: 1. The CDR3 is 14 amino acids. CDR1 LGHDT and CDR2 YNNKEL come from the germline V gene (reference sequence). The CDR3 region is CASSQTSGNYEQYF. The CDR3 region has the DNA TGTGCCAGCAGCCAGACTAGCGGGAACTACGAGCAGTACTTC.

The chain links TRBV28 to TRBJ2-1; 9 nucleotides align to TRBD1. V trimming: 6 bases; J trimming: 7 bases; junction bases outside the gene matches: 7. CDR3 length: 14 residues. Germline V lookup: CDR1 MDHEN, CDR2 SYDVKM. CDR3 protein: CASRRTGVINEQFF. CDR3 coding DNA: TGTGCCAGCAGGCGGACAGGGGTCATTAATGAGCAGTTCTTC.

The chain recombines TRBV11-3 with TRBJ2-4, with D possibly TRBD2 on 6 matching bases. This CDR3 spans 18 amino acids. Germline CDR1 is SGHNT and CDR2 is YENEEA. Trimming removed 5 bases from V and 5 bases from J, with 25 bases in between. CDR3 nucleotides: TGTGCCAGCAGCCCCTTCGCCGGGCCACTAACGGGGGAAAACATTCAGTACTTC. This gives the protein CASSPFAGPLTGENIQYF.

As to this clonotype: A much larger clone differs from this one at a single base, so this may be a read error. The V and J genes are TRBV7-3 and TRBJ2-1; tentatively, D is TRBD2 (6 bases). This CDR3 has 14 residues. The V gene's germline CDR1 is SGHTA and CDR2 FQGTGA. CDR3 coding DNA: TGTGCCAGCAGCTCGGGGGACTCCCACAATGAGCAGTTCTTC. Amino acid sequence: CASSSGDSHNEQFF.

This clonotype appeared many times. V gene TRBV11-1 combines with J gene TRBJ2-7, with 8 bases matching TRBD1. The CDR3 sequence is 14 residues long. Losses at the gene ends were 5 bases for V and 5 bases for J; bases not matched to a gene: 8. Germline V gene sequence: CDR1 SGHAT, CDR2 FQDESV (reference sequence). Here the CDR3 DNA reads TGTGCCAGCAGCCCCAGGGACAGGTCCCACGAGCAGTACTTC. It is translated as CASSPRDRSHEQYF.

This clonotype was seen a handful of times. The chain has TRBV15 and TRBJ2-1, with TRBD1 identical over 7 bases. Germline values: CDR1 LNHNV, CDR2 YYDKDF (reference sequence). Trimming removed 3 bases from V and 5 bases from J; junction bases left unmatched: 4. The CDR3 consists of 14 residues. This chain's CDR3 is CATSSGQVDNEQFF. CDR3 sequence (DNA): TGTGCCACCAGCAGCGGACAGGTGGACAATGAGCAGTTCTTC.

The CDR3 reads CASSVGPGETQYF. Written as DNA, the CDR3 is TGTGCCAGCAGCGTAGGGCCCGGAGAGACCCAGTACTTC. V usage is TRBV9 and J usage is TRBJ2-5; D unclear. The CDR3 has 13 residues. Trimming removed 0 bases from V and 4 bases from J, with 7 bases in between. Per the germline V gene, CDR1 is SGDLS and CDR2 is YYNGEE.

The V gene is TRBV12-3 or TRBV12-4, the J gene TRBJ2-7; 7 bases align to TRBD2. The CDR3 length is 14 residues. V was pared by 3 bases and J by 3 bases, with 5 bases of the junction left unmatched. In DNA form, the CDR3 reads TGTGCCAGCAGTTTTGAGGGGAGGGGCTACGAGCAGTACTTC. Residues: CASSFEGRGYEQYF.

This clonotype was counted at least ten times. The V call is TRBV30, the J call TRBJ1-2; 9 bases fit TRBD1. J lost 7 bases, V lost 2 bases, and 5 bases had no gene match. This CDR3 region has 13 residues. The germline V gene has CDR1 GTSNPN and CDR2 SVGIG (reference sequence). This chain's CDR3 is CAWSPGQGPGYTF. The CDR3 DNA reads TGTGCCTGGAGTCCGGGACAGGGACCTGGCTACACCTTC. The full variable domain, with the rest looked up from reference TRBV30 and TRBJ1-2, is SQTIHQWPATLVQPVGSPLSLECTVEGTSNPNLYWYRQAAGRGLQLLFYSVGIGQISSEVPQNLSASRPQDRQFILSSKKLLLSDSGFYLCAWSPGQGPGYTFGSGTRLTVV.

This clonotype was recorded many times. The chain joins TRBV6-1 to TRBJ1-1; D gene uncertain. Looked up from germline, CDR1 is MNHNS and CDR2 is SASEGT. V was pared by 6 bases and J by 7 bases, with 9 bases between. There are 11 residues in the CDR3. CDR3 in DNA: TGTGCCAGCAGCGACAACCTTGAAGCTTTCTTT. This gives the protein CASSDNLEAFF.

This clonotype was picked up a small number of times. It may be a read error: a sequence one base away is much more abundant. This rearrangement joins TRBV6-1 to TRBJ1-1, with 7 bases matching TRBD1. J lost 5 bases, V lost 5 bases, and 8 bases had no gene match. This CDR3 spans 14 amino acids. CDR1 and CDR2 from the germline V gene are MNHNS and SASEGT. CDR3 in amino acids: CASSPNRGYTEAFF. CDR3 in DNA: TGTGCCAGCAGTCCCAACAGGGGTTATACTGAAGCTTTCTTT.

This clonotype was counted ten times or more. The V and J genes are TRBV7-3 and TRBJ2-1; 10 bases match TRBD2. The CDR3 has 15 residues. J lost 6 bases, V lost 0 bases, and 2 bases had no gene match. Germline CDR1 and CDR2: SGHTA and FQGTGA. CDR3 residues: CASSLTAGGPNEQFF. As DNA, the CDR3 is TGTGCCAGCAGCTTAACAGCGGGAGGGCCCAATGAGCAGTTCTTC.